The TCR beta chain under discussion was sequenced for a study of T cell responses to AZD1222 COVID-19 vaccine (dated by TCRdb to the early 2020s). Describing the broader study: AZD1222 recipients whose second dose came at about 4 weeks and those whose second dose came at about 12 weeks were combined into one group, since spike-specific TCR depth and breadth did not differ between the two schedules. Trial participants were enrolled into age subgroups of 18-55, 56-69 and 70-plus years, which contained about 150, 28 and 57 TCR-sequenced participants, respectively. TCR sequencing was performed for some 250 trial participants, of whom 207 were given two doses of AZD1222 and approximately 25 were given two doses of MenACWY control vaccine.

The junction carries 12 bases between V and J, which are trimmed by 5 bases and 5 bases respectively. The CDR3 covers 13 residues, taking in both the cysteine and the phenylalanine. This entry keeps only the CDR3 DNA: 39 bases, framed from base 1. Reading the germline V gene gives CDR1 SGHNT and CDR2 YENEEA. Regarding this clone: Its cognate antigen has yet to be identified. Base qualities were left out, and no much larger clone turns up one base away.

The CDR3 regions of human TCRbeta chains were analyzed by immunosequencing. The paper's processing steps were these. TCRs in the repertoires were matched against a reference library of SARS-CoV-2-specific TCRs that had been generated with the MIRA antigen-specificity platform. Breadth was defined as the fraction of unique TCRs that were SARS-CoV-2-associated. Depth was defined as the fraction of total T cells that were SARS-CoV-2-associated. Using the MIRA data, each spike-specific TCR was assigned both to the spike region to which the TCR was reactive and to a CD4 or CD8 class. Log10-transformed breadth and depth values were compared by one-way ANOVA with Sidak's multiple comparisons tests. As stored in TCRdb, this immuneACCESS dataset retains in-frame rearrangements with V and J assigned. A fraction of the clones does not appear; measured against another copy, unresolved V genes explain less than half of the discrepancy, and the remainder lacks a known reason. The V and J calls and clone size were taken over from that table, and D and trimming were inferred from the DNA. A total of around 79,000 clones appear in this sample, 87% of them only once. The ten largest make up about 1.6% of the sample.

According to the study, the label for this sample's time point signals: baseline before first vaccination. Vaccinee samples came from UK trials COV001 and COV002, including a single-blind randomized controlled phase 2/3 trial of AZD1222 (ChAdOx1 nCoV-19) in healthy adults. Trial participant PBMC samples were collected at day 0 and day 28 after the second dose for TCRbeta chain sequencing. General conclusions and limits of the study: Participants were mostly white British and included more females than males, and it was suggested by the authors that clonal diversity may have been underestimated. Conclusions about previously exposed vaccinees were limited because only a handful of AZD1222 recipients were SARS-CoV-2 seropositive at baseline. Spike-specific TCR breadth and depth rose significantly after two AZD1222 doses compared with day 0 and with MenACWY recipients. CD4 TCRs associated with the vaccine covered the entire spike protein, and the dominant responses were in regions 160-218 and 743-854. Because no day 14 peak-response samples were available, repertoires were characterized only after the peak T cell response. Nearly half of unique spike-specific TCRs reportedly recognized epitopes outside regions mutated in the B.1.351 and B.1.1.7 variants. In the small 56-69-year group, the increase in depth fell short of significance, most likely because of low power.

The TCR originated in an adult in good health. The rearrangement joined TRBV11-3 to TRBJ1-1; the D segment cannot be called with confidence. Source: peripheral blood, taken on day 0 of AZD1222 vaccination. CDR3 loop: CASSLNQGTEAFF. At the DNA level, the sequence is TGTGCCAGCAGCCTTAACCAAGGAACTGAAGCTTTCTTT.